A single TCR beta chain is shown here with its context. Its antigen is undetermined. The CDR3 totals 15 residues. V dropped 2 bases and J dropped 3 bases, with 11 bases sitting between them. The time point denotes: persistent/refractory GD, antithyroid drugs over 5 years with positive TRAb. PBMC-derived RNA was used for the TCR library. The data were taken from a study of regulatory T cells in long-lasting Graves disease. Study information: More than 5 years of antithyroid drugs with positive TSH receptor antibodies defined persistent Graves' disease. Points from the study as a whole: TCR diversity was lower in persistent Graves' patients (versus newly diagnosed ones). Small sample size may have lowered accuracy.

For TCR beta, libraries came from iRepertoire HTBI primers and Arm-PCR of CDR3 regions. Per the original data handling: Looking across samples, the authors found approximately 60 TRBV and 14 TRBJ segments. TCRdb ran MiXCR on the multiplex PCR reads and lists one entry per CDR3 protein. The V and J calls shown here were made by TCRdb, not taken from the authors' results. Of hundreds of thousands of distinct CDR3 sequences listed, around a fifth are singletons. The material was peripheral blood mononuclear cells (PBMCs), obtained when the disease was refractory, from a patient treated with antithyroid drugs. The rearrangement uses TRBV12-3 or TRBV12-4 and TRBJ1-3, with D unresolved. This TCR was sampled from a female donor with Graves disease. The CDR3 nucleotides are TGTGCCAGCAGTTTACCTAGGGTCAGTGGAAACACCATATATTTT. This translates into CASSLPRVSGNTIYF.